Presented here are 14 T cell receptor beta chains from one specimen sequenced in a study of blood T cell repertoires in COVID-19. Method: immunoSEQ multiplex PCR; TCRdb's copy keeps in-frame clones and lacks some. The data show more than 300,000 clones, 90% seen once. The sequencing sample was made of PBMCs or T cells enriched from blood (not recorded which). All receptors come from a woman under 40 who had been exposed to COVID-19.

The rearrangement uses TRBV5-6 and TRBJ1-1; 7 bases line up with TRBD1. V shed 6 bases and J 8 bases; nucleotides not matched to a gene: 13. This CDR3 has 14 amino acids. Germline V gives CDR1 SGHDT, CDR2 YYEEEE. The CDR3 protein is CASKTQGLGSEAFF. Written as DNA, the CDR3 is TGTGCCAGCAAGACACAGGGGCTTGGTTCGGAAGCTTTCTTT.

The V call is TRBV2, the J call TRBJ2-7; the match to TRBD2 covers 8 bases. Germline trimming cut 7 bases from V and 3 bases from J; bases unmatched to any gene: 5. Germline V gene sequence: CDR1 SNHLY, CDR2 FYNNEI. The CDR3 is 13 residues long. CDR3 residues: CASKASGYYEQYF. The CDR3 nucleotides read TGTGCCAGCAAGGCTAGCGGGTACTACGAGCAGTACTTC.

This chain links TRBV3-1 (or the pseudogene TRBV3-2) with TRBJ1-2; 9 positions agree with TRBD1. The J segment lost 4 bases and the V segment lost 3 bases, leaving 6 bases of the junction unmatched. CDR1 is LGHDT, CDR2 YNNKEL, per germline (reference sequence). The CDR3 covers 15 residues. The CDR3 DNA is TGTGCCAGCAGCCATGAGGGGGACAGGGTCTATGGCTACACCTTC. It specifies CASSHEGDRVYGYTF.

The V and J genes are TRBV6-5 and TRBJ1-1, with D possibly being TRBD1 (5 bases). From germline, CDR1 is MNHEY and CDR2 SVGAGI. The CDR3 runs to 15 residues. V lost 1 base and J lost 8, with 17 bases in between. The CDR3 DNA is TGTGCCAGCAGTTACTTAGGACACCCTAAAGGGGAAGCTTTCTTT. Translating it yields CASSYLGHPKGEAFF.

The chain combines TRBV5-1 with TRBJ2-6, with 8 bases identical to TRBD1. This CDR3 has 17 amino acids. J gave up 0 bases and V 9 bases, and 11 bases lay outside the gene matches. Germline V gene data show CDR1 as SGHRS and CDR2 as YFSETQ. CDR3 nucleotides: TGCGCCACCGGCCTTGGACAGGGAAACTCTGGGGCCAACGTCCTGACTTTC. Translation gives CATGLGQGNSGANVLTF.

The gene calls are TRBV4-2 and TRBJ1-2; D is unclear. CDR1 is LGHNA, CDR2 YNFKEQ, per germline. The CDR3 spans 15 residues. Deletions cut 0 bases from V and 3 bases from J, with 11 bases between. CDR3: CASSQERPAYYGYTF. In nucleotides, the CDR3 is TGTGCCAGCAGCCAAGAGCGGCCAGCATACTATGGCTACACCTTC.

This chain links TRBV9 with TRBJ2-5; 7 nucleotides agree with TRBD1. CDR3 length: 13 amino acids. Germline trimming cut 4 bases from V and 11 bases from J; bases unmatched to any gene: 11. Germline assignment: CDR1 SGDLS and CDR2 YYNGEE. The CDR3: CASSTEPDRAQYF. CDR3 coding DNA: TGTGCCAGCAGCACAGAACCTGACAGGGCACAGTACTTC.

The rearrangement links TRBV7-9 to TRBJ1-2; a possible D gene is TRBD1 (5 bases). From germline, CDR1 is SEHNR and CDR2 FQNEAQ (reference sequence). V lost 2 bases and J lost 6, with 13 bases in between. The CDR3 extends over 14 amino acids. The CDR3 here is CASSLKGRGHGYTF. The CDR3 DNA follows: TGTGCCAGCAGCTTAAAAGGGAGGGGTCATGGCTACACCTTC.

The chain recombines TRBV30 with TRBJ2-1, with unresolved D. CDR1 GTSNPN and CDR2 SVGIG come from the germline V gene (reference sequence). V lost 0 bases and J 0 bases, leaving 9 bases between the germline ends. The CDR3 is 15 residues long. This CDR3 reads CAWSVLWASYNEQFF. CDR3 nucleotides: TGTGCCTGGAGTGTCCTGTGGGCCTCCTACAATGAGCAGTTCTTC.

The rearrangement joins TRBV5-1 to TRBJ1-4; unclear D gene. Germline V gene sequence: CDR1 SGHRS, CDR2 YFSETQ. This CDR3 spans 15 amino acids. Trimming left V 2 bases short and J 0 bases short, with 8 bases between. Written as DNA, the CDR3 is TGCGCCAGCAGCTTCGGGGATTCAACTAATGAAAAACTGTTTTTT. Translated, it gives CASSFGDSTNEKLFF. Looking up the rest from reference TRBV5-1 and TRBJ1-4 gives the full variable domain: KAGVTQTPRYLIKTRGQQVTLSCSPISGHRSVSWYQQTPGQGLQFLFEYFSETQRNKGNFPGRFSGRQFSNSRSEMNVSTLELGDSALYLCASSFGDSTNEKLFFGSGTQLSVL.

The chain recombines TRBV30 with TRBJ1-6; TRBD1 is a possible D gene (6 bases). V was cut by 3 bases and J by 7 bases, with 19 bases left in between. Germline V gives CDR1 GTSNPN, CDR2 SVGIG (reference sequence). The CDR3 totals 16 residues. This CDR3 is CAWSLAGVLSNSPLHF. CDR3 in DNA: TGTGCCTGGAGCCTCGCAGGGGTCCTATCCAATTCACCCCTCCACTTT.

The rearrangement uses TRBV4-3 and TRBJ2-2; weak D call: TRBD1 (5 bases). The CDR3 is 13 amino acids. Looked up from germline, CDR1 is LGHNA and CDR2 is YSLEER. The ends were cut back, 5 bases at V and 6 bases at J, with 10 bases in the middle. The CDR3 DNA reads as TGCGCCAGCAGCTCAGACAGAGCCGGGGAGCTGTTTTTT. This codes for CASSSDRAGELFF.

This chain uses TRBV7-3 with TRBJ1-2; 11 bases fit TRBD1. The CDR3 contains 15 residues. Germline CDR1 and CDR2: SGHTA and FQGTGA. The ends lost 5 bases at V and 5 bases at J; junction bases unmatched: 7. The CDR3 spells CASSERTGGTYGYTF. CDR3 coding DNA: TGTGCCAGCAGCGAAAGGACAGGGGGCACATATGGCTACACCTTC.

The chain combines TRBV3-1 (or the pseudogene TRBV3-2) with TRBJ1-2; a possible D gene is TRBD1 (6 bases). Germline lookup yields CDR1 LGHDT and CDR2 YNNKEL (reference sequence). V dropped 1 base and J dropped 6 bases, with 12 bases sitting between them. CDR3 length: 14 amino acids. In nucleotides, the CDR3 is TGTGCCAGCAGCCAAGGTGCAGGGGTGGATGGCTACACCTTC. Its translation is CASSQGAGVDGYTF.